This TCR beta chain was captured by sequencing in a study of blood T cell repertoires in COVID-19 (dated by TCRdb to about 2020). In the study overall: Samples covering the acute and convalescent phases of COVID-19 were provided by collaborators in the United States, Italy and Spain. The samples were drawn from two sources: the first 160 participants of the ongoing ImmuneRACE study, and 1,000 to 1,500 subjects contributed by 6 global collaborators. Where HLA class I and class II types were available, the types were taken from metadata supplied by the sample provider, not from assay-based typing. The sample metadata nearly always contained a de-identified subject ID, COVID-19 status, age in years and sex. A freely available public database, intended as a resource for researchers studying the immune response to SARS-CoV-2, is where the repertoires were released. The material from the prospective study consisted of cDNA or gDNA derived from T cells, B-cell-depleted T cells, or PBMCs. Deeply sampled blood TCRbeta repertoires from subjects exposed to, actively infected with, or recovered from COVID-19 were included in the dataset. Results and caveats for the whole study, not just this receptor: Clinical and demographic metadata were provided uncurated, with the amount varying by source and participant.

TCRbeta CDR3 regions were amplified from genomic DNA by means of the immunoSEQ Assay, a bias-controlled multiplex PCR. In the source study's methods: Within the assay, amplification of reference gene primers was used to estimate how many nucleated cells each sample contained. Sequence reads were collapsed and filtered to measure the absolute abundance of every unique TCRbeta CDR3 rearrangement. For each sample, productive Simpson clonality was calculated as the square root of Simpson's diversity index across productive rearrangements. TCRdb took over this immuneACCESS table, retaining in-frame rearrangements with V and J assigned. Such tables are incomplete; in checked studies, under half of the missing clones stem from an unresolved V gene, and the remainder is unexplained. The V and J calls and the clone size are those of that table, but D and trimming were determined from the DNA. This sample is represented by about 81,000 clones; around nine tenths of them were singletons. More than 10% of the sample is held by the ten biggest clonotypes.

As to this clone: There is no known antigen for this receptor. Per-nucleotide qualities are absent, and no much larger clonotype sits a single base away.

V drops 1 base and J drops 7 bases, leaving 8 bases in between. The CDR3 runs 12 amino acids, cysteine and phenylalanine included. Only CDR3 DNA is held: 36 bases, read in frame from base 1. The germline V gene encodes CDR1 SGHRS and CDR2 YFSETQ. The collaborating institutions used their own protocols to collect whole blood in K2EDTA tubes. For TCRbeta analysis, collaborators shipped samples as frozen whole blood, isolated PBMCs, or DNA extracted from either of those sample types. Source material: peripheral blood. The sequence links TRBV5-1 to TRBJ1-1; no D gene can be assigned with confidence. The sequence derives from a man aged 65 to 85 with active or convalescent COVID-19. The DNA sequence reads TGCGCCAGCAGCTTGAATCACGGTGAAGCTTTCTTT. This codes for CASSLNHGEAFF.